The rows below give T cell receptor beta chains drawn from one sample of a study of blood T cell repertoires in COVID-19. Some clones are missing from TCRdb's copy, which holds only in-frame ones; the method was immunoSEQ multiplex PCR. The repertoire consists of around 380,000 clones, with about 90% occurring once and the leading ten covering approximately 1.3%. The sequencing sample was made of PBMCs or T cells enriched from blood (not recorded which). All receptors come from a man aged 25 to 45 who had recovered from COVID-19. Both conserved end residues are part of each CDR3. A D gene is named only where the DNA matches it firmly. Clone size, where shown, is once, few, many, or a class for clones that have expanded.

J	V	D	size	DNA	CDR3
TRBJ2-7	TRBV19	TRBD1	NA	TGTGCCACCTCGGTCAGGGACAGGGCGGTCGAGCAGTACTTC	CATSVRDRAVEQYF
TRBJ2-3	TRBV2	TRBD2	NA	TGTGCCAGCAGTAGACTAGCGGGAGATACGCAGTATTTT	CASSRLAGDTQYF
TRBJ1-1	TRBV18	NA	once	TGTGCCAGCTCACTCAATTCCCCTACTGCCATGAACACTGAAGCTTTCTTT	CASSLNSPTAMNTEAFF
TRBJ2-1	TRBV24-1	TRBD1	NA	TGTGCCACCAGTGTTCATAATGGAGGACAGGGCAGTAGGGAGCAGTTCTTC	CATSVHNGGQGSREQFF
TRBJ1-4	TRBV7-9	NA	NA	TGTGCCAGCAGCTTAGCAGGGGGTTCGGCTAATGAAAAACTGTTTTTT	CASSLAGGSANEKLFF
TRBJ2-3	TRBV5-6	TRBD1	NA	TGTGCCAGCAGCATGCCCGGGACAGGGTGGGGTACGCAGTATTTT	CASSMPGTGWGTQYF
TRBJ1-4	TRBV5-1	NA	NA	TGCGCCAGCAGCCGGAAATTGACAGGACTCGTGGATGCAACTAATGAAAAACTGTTTTTT	CASSRKLTGLVDATNEKLFF
TRBJ1-5	TRBV21-1	NA	NA	TGTGCCAGCACAGGACAGCAGAATCAGCCCCAGCATTTT	CASTGQQNQPQHF
TRBJ2-1	TRBV28	TRBD1	NA	TGTGCCAGCAGTAGGGACAGCGGACCCTATTACGCCTACAATGAGCAGTTCTTC	CASSRDSGPYYAYNEQFF
TRBJ2-3	TRBV14	NA	once	TGTGCCAGCAGCCAAGTTGGCCCAGATACGCAGTATTTT	CASSQVGPDTQYF
TRBJ1-1	TRBV6-2/TRBV6-3	NA	NA	TGTGCCAGCAGTTACCTACAGGGTTCCGCCACTGAAGCTTTCTTT	CASSYLQGSATEAFF
TRBJ2-3	TRBV4-3	NA	NA	TGCGCCAGCAGCCAAGGACAGTTCAGGGTAGGCACAGATACGCAGTATTTT	CASSQGQFRVGTDTQYF
TRBJ1-5	TRBV12-5	NA	few	TGTGCTAGTGGTTTGCCAGGGACATCTCACCCCCAGCATTTT	CASGLPGTSHPQHF
TRBJ1-5	TRBV2	NA	NA	TGTGCCAGCAGTGGGGGGGATCAGCCCCAGCATTTT	CASSGGDQPQHF
TRBJ1-1	TRBV2	TRBD1	NA	TGTGCCAGCAGGGACAGGGGTGGAGCTTTCTTT	CASRDRGGAFF